This T cell receptor (beta chain) was retrieved from a study of blood T cell repertoires in COVID-19. Looking at the study overall: Researchers got acute and convalescent COVID-19 samples from the United States, Italy and Spain.

Using immunoSEQ multiplex PCR, the repertoire was profiled, and TCRdb retains in-frame clones only, with some absent. This sample has 300,000 to 400,000 clones, with about nine tenths found just once. CDR3 length equals 14 residues. Trimming took 3 bases from V and 4 from J, leaving 9 bases between them. Germline CDR1 SGHVS, CDR2 FQNEAQ. This receptor was identified in a young man with COVID-19, enrolled during active disease. The sequenced material came from peripheral blood. V and J are TRBV7-8 and TRBJ1-4; D is undetermined. The CDR3 sequence is CASSLEQLNEKLFF. Written as DNA, the CDR3 is TGTGCCAGCAGCTTGGAACAGCTTAATGAAAAACTGTTTTTT.